Listed here are 30 T cell receptor beta chains from one sample, sequenced in a study of blood T cell repertoires in COVID-19. Generated by immunoSEQ multiplex PCR, the TCRdb table keeps only in-frame clones and is missing some. The table shows 210,000 or so clones, with over 80% occurring only once. The sequenced sample was peripheral blood. The receptor set was obtained from a man aged 30 to 45 with COVID-19, enrolled during active disease.

The chain has TRBV5-1 and TRBJ1-1; D not resolved. The CDR3 sequence is 13 residues long. Trimming took 1 base from V and 6 from J, leaving 10 bases between them. The germline V gene has CDR1 SGHRS and CDR2 YFSETQ. CDR3 sequence reads: CASSLSGGSEAFF. The CDR3 DNA reads TGCGCCAGCAGCTTGTCGGGAGGGTCTGAAGCTTTCTTT.

V usage is TRBV7-2 and J usage is TRBJ2-7; 8 nucleotides agree with TRBD2. Germline V CDR1 and CDR2: SGHTA, FQGNSA. The length of the CDR3 is 19 residues. V lost 2 bases and J lost 5; bases outside the gene matches: 20. The chain's CDR3 is CASSLPPKAGRAGQDEQYF. As DNA, the CDR3 is TGTGCCAGCAGCTTACCCCCTAAAGCCGGGAGGGCCGGTCAGGACGAGCAGTACTTC.

The chain is built from TRBV5-1 and TRBJ2-2, with 7 bases identical to TRBD1. J lost 1 base, V lost 6 bases, and 3 bases had no gene match. From germline, CDR1 is SGHRS and CDR2 YFSETQ. The CDR3 runs 14 residues. The chain's CDR3 is CASTGTVNTGELFF. CDR3 nucleotides: TGCGCCAGCACCGGGACAGTGAACACCGGGGAGCTGTTTTTT.

The chain links TRBV9 to TRBJ2-2, with 12 bases identical to TRBD1. Germline CDR1 is SGDLS and CDR2 is YYNGEE. The CDR3 totals 19 residues. Trimming took 7 bases from V and 5 from J; bases not matched to a gene: 18. This chain's CDR3 is CASSLKGQGASGKTGELFF. In nucleotides, the CDR3 is TGTGCCAGCTCACTTAAGGGACAGGGGGCAAGTGGAAAAACCGGGGAGCTGTTTTTT.

The CDR3 DNA reads TGTGCCAGCTCACCACGGAGTGCGGATCTCTCTGGAAACACCATATATTTT. Amino acids: CASSPRSADLSGNTIYF. The genes are TRBV18 and TRBJ1-3; D uncertain. Trimming cost V 1 base and J 0 bases, with 13 bases left between them. The CDR3 is 17 amino acids. Germline V gene data show CDR1 as KGHSH and CDR2 as LQKENI.

This chain links TRBV6-5 with TRBJ2-2; 7 bases map to TRBD1. Germline CDR1 and CDR2: MNHEY and SVGAGI. The CDR3 extends over 14 amino acids. The J segment lost 4 bases and the V segment lost 4 bases, leaving 3 bases of the junction unmatched. The DNA of the CDR3 is TGTGCCAGCAGTTTGGGACAGCTCACCGGGGAGCTGTTTTTT. Residues: CASSLGQLTGELFF.

The rearrangement joins TRBV18 to TRBJ1-1; 7 nucleotides line up with TRBD1. Germline CDR1 reads KGHSH; CDR2 reads LQKENI. Losses at the gene ends were 1 base for V and 0 bases for J; bases not matched to a gene: 8. This CDR3 is built from 17 residues. The CDR3: CASSPRLGDSMNTEAFF. DNA for the CDR3: TGTGCCAGCTCACCACGTCTAGGGGACAGCATGAACACTGAAGCTTTCTTT.

The chain uses TRBV6-2 or TRBV6-3 and TRBJ1-1; 11 bases are a match to TRBD1. Germline CDR1 reads MNHEY; CDR2 reads SVGEGT. The V and J ends lost 2 bases and 1 base, in that order; junction bases with no gene match: 15. There are 20 residues in the CDR3. CDR3: CASSYNFGQGAIEANTEAFF. The CDR3 region has the DNA TGTGCCAGCAGTTACAACTTCGGACAGGGGGCAATTGAGGCGAACACTGAAGCTTTCTTT.

This clone was counted between two and nine times. Here the CDR3 DNA reads TGTGCCAGTAGTCCAGGGGACGACTTCTATGGCTACACCTTC. Translating it yields CASSPGDDFYGYTF. The rearrangement joins TRBV19 to TRBJ1-2; D is perhaps TRBD1 (6 bases). Deletions cut 5 bases from V and 4 bases from J, with 14 bases between. CDR3 length equals 14 residues. Germline V gene lookup returns CDR1 LNHDA and CDR2 SQIVND (reference sequence).

J is TRBJ2-3 and V is TRBV5-1; no clear D. The germline CDR1 and CDR2 sequences are SGHRS and YFSETQ. Trimming stripped 5 bases from V and 0 bases from J, with 13 bases between. The CDR3 is 15 residues long. In nucleotides, the CDR3 is TGCGCCAGCAGTAGGATGGTGACTAGCACAGATACGCAGTATTTT. Protein product: CASSRMVTSTDTQYF. The variable domain in full, completed from reference TRBV5-1 and TRBJ2-3, reads KAGVTQTPRYLIKTRGQQVTLSCSPISGHRSVSWYQQTPGQGLQFLFEYFSETQRNKGNFPGRFSGRQFSNSRSEMNVSTLELGDSALYLCASSRMVTSTDTQYFGPGTRLTVL.

The genes are TRBV4-1 and TRBJ1-2; perhaps TRBD1 as D (6 bases). This CDR3 has 16 amino acids. CDR1 and CDR2 from the germline V gene are MGHRA and YSYEKL. Trimming removed 0 bases at V and 0 bases at J, with 11 bases between. Written as DNA, the CDR3 is TGCGCCAGCAGCCAAGATTTGACAGGAACTAACTATGGCTACACCTTC. This translates into CASSQDLTGTNYGYTF.

This chain links TRBV10-3 with TRBJ2-5; the match to TRBD1 covers 10 bases. V lost 8 bases, J lost 3 bases, and 6 bases stayed unmatched. There are 14 residues in the CDR3. Germline CDR1 reads ENHRY; CDR2 reads SYGVKD. The CDR3 reads CAIAPGTGEETQYF. CDR3 nucleotides: TGTGCCATCGCCCCCGGGACAGGGGAAGAGACCCAGTACTTC.

The V and J genes are TRBV7-3 and TRBJ1-1; tentatively, D is TRBD1 (6 bases). Trimming removed 2 bases from V and 2 bases from J, with 12 bases in between. The germline V gene encodes CDR1 SGHTA and CDR2 FQGTGA. This CDR3 has 15 amino acids. CDR3 bases: TGTGCCAGCAGCTTATTGGGAGGGGGAAACACTGAAGCTTTCTTT. Its protein product is CASSLLGGGNTEAFF.

This clone was seen only once. The chain employs TRBV11-2 and TRBJ1-2; 8 bases are shared with TRBD1. Germline lookup yields CDR1 SGHAT and CDR2 FQNNGV. The ends lost 6 bases at V and 6 bases at J; junction bases unmatched: 12. The CDR3 covers 15 residues. The CDR3 nucleotides read TGTGCCAGCAGACCTACTCTCGGGACAGGAGATGGCTACACCTTC. Residues: CASRPTLGTGDGYTF.

The V gene is TRBV6-2 or TRBV6-3, the J gene TRBJ2-3; possible D gene TRBD2, 7 bases. Trimming removed 4 bases from V and 5 bases from J, with 13 bases in between. Germline lookup yields CDR1 MNHEY and CDR2 SVGEGT. The CDR3 totals 14 residues. Here the CDR3 DNA reads TGTGCCAGCAGTTCGAGGGGGGGCGGAGATACGCAGTATTTT. This gives the protein CASSSRGGGDTQYF.

This chain links TRBV2 with TRBJ2-7; 10 bases map to TRBD1. Germline V lookup: CDR1 SNHLY, CDR2 FYNNEI. The CDR3 consists of 16 residues. The ends lost 4 bases at V and 4 bases at J; junction bases unmatched: 10. The CDR3 reads CASSAQPGTGVYEQYF. The DNA of the CDR3 is TGTGCCAGCAGTGCCCAGCCCGGGACAGGGGTTTACGAGCAGTACTTC.

This chain connects TRBV28 to TRBJ1-5; no clear D. CDR3 length equals 12 residues. Germline loops: CDR1 MDHEN, CDR2 SYDVKM. Trimming cost V 7 bases and J 3 bases, with 7 bases left between them. The DNA of the CDR3 is TGTGCCAGCACCGCGTCCAATCAGCCCCAGCATTTT. Encoded protein: CASTASNQPQHF.

V is TRBV27 and J is TRBJ2-1; 9 bases are shared with TRBD2. The germline V gene encodes CDR1 MNHEY and CDR2 SMNVEV (reference sequence). The CDR3 spans 19 residues. Trimming took 4 bases from V and 1 from J; bases not matched to a gene: 14. Here the CDR3 reads CASSSPYSGRTWSYNEQFF. DNA of the CDR3: TGTGCCAGCAGTTCCCCCTATAGCGGGAGAACGTGGTCCTACAATGAGCAGTTCTTC.

CDR3 loop: CASSQGGGEGTQYF. The CDR3 DNA reads TGTGCCAGCAGCCAAGGCGGGGGGGAGGGGACGCAGTATTTT. This chain uses TRBV3-1 (or the pseudogene TRBV3-2) with TRBJ2-3, with 9 bases that match TRBD2. Germline assignment: CDR1 LGHDT and CDR2 YNNKEL (reference sequence). The CDR3 loop spans 14 amino acids. V trimming: 1 base; J trimming: 9 bases; junction bases outside the gene matches: 5.

This rearrangement joins TRBV5-4 to TRBJ1-2; possibly TRBD1 for D (5 bases). The CDR3 is 13 amino acids. Between the trimmed V and J ends, which lost 1 base and 8 bases, there was a span of 12 bases. Per the germline V gene, CDR1 is SGHNT and CDR2 is YYREEE (reference sequence). The CDR3 coding sequence is TGTGCCAGCAGCTTGAGCAGGGCAGACGGCTACACCTTC. As protein: CASSLSRADGYTF.

The chain employs TRBV27 and TRBJ2-7; tentatively, D is TRBD1 (6 bases). Trimming removed 3 bases from V and 0 bases from J, with 9 bases in between. The germline V gene encodes CDR1 MNHEY and CDR2 SMNVEV (reference sequence). The CDR3 is 14 amino acids. The CDR3, as DNA: TGTGCCAGCAGTTTGGACAGCAGCTCCTACGAGCAGTACTTC. Its protein product is CASSLDSSSYEQYF.

V and J are TRBV7-7 and TRBJ1-6; the match to TRBD1 covers 7 bases. The ends lost 0 bases at V and 16 bases at J; junction bases unmatched: 6. CDR3 length equals 13 residues. Germline CDR1 is SSHAT and CDR2 is FNYEAQ (reference sequence). The CDR3 spells CASSLAMGQPLHF. The CDR3 DNA reads as TGTGCCAGCAGCTTAGCCATGGGACAGCCACTCCACTTT.

This sequence joins TRBV5-1 and TRBJ1-2, with a tentative D call TRBD1 (5 bases). In germline, CDR1 is SGHRS, CDR2 YFSETQ. The CDR3 totals 11 residues. V shed 8 bases and J shed 4 bases, with 9 bases lying between them. For the CDR3, the DNA is TGCGCCAGTCAGGGTCTCTATGGCTACACCTTC. Translated: CASQGLYGYTF.

This rearrangement joins TRBV6-6 to TRBJ1-1; 9 positions match TRBD1. Germline V gene sequence: CDR1 MNHNY, CDR2 SVGAGI (reference sequence). The CDR3 contains 15 residues. The ends lost 0 bases at V and 5 bases at J; junction bases unmatched: 4. The CDR3 coding sequence is TGTGCCAGCAGTTACTCGGGACAGGGATGGACTGAAGCTTTCTTT. Translating gives CASSYSGQGWTEAFF.

Only a few counts were recorded for this clone. The rearrangement uses TRBV4-2 and TRBJ1-2, with D unresolved. Germline CDR1 is LGHNA and CDR2 is YNFKEQ. Trimming left V 1 base short and J 4 bases short, with 13 bases between. The CDR3 runs 15 residues. The CDR3 bases are TGTGCCAGCAGCCAAGCTAGGGAGAGGCTCTATGGCTACACCTTC. It yields the protein CASSQARERLYGYTF.

The chain is built from TRBV2 and TRBJ1-1, with D possibly matching TRBD1 (5 bases). From germline, CDR1 is SNHLY and CDR2 FYNNEI. The length of the CDR3 is 13 residues. Trimming cost V 6 bases and J 1 base, with 9 bases left between them. CDR3 region: CASSADRNTEAFF. CDR3 nucleotides: TGTGCCAGCAGCGCCGACAGGAACACTGAAGCTTTCTTT.

The CDR3 DNA follows: TGTGCCAGCAGCGTTAGCGGGATATACGAGCAGTACTTC. This gives the protein CASSVSGIYEQYF. J is TRBJ2-7 and V is TRBV3-1 (or the pseudogene TRBV3-2); 8 bases match TRBD2. CDR1 is LGHDT and CDR2 is YNNKEL in the germline V gene (reference sequence). This CDR3 region has 13 residues. J lost 4 bases, V lost 5 bases, and 4 bases had no gene match.

This chain connects TRBV11-2 to TRBJ2-7; no clear D gene. V dropped 4 bases and J dropped 1 base, with 2 bases sitting between them. The CDR3 totals 11 residues. Germline V lookup: CDR1 SGHAT, CDR2 FQNNGV. CDR3 DNA sequence: TGTGCCAGCAGCTCTTCCTACGAGCAGTACTTC. It is translated as CASSSSYEQYF. The entire variable domain, with the rest obtained from reference TRBV11-2 and TRBJ2-7, is as follows: EAGVAQSPRYKIIEKRQSVAFWCNPISGHATLYWYQQILGQGPKLLIQFQNNGVVDDSQLPKDRFSAERLKGVDSTLKIQPAKLEDSAVYLCASSSSYEQYFGPGTRLTVT.

The chain employs TRBV28 and TRBJ1-2; possibly TRBD1 for D (6 bases). CDR3 size: 17 residues. From germline, CDR1 is MDHEN and CDR2 SYDVKM. With 4 bases removed from V and 5 bases from J, the gap between germline ends came to 23 bases. As DNA, the CDR3 is TGTGCCAGCAGTTCCTCGGGACAAATGTACGGGACATATGGCTACACCTTC. Translated, it gives CASSSSGQMYGTYGYTF.

On this clone: The sample carries other DNA sequences with the same CDR3. The genes are TRBV19 and TRBJ2-7, with TRBD1 matching 7 bases. Germline V gives CDR1 LNHDA, CDR2 SQIVND (reference sequence). Trimming at V came to 6 bases and at J to 4 bases, leaving 3 bases not matched to a gene. The CDR3 consists of 12 residues. Here the CDR3 reads CASSDRVYEQYF. CDR3 sequence (DNA): TGTGCCAGTAGCGACAGGGTTTACGAGCAGTACTTC.